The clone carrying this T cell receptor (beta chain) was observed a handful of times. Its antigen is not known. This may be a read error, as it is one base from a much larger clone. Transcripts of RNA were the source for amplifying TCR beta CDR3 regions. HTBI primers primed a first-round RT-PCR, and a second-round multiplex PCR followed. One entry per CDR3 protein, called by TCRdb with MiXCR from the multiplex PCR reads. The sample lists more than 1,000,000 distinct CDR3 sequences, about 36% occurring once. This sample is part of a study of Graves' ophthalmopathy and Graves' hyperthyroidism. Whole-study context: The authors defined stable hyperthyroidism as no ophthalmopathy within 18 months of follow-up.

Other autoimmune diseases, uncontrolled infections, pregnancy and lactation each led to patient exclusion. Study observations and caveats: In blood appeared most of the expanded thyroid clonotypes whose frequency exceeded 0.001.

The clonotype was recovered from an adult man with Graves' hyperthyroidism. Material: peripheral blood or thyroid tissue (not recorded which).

The DNA of the CDR3 is TGTGCCAGCAGCTTACTGGGGGGGATGAACACTGAAGCTTCCTTT. Translating gives CASSLLGGMNTEASF. The chain uses TRBV7-9 and TRBJ1-1; a possible D gene is TRBD1 (5 bases). The germline CDR1 and CDR2 sequences are SEHNR and FQNEAQ (reference sequence). The CDR3 consists of 15 residues.